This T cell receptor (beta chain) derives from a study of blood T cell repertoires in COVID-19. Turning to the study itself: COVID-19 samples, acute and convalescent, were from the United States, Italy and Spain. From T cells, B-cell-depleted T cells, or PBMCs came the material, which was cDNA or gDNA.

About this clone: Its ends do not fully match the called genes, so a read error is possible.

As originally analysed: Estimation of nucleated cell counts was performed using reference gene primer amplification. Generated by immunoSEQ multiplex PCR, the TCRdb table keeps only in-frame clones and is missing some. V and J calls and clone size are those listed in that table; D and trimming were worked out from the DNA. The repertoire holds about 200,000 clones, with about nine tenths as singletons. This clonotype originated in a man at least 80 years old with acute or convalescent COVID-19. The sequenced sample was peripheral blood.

The CDR3 reads CASSPGRGIFFF. CDR3 DNA: TGTGCCAGCAGTCCGGGGAGGGGAATATTCTTCTTC. The chain links TRBV28 to TRBJ1-2; D possibly corresponds to TRBD1 (5 bases). CDR3 size: 12 residues. Germline-derived CDR1 and CDR2 are MDHEN and SYDVKM.